These 5 T cell receptor beta chains were sequenced from one sample in a study of cytomegalovirus exposure and HLA in healthy donors. PCR used 60 Vbeta primers and 13 Jbeta primers. The assay was immunoSEQ multiplex PCR, and TCRdb's table has in-frame clones only and misses some. The sample lists 84,000 or so clones; 60% to 80% were seen once. The specimen sequenced was PBMCs. The receptors come from a man aged 45 to 65 in good health and CMV-seronegative.

The J gene is TRBJ1-4, the V gene TRBV2; possible D gene TRBD1, 5 bases. The length of the CDR3 is 15 residues. Germline V lookup: CDR1 SNHLY, CDR2 FYNNEI. V was cut by 4 bases and J by 8 bases, with 17 bases left in between. The CDR3 sequence: CASSGRQNGPEKLFF. CDR3 nucleotide sequence: TGTGCCAGCAGTGGCCGACAGAACGGTCCCGAAAAACTGTTTTTT.

The chain employs TRBV2 and TRBJ1-1; 8 bases match TRBD1. The CDR3 loop spans 15 amino acids. CDR1 SNHLY and CDR2 FYNNEI come from the germline V gene. V lost 6 bases and J lost 2; bases outside the gene matches: 8. CDR3 nucleotides: TGTGCCAGCAGACCCGGACAGGGAGTAAACACTGAAGCTTTCTTT. Its protein is CASRPGQGVNTEAFF. Combining the CDR3 with reference TRBV2 and TRBJ1-1 gives the whole variable domain EPEVTQTPSHQVTQMGQEVILRCVPISNHLYFYWYRQILGQKVEFLVSFYNNEISEKSEIFDDQFSVERPDGSNFTLKIRSTKLEDSAMYFCASRPGQGVNTEAFFGQGTRLTVV.

The chain has TRBV4-1 and TRBJ2-1, with D perhaps TRBD2 (6 bases). Trimming pared 0 bases from V and 12 bases from J, leaving 9 bases between. Germline values: CDR1 MGHRA, CDR2 YSYEKL. The CDR3 runs 12 residues. The CDR3 region is CASSQETGVQFF. In DNA form, the CDR3 reads TGCGCCAGCAGCCAAGAGACGGGGGTGCAGTTCTTC.

This clone appeared a single time. V is TRBV11-2 and J is TRBJ1-6, with a tentative D call TRBD1 (6 bases). The CDR3 extends over 14 amino acids. Trimming cost V 4 bases and J 8 bases, with 12 bases left between them. Germline V CDR1 and CDR2: SGHAT, FQNNGV. In nucleotides, the CDR3 is TGTGCCAGCAGCTCTCACAGGGTGCATTCACCCCTCCACTTT. Translation gives CASSSHRVHSPLHF. Drawing the rest from reference TRBV11-2 and TRBJ1-6, the complete variable domain is EAGVAQSPRYKIIEKRQSVAFWCNPISGHATLYWYQQILGQGPKLLIQFQNNGVVDDSQLPKDRFSAERLKGVDSTLKIQPAKLEDSAVYLCASSSHRVHSPLHFGNGTRLTVT.

V usage is TRBV9 and J usage is TRBJ2-1; D remains ambiguous. Per germline, CDR1 SGDLS and CDR2 YYNGEE. This CDR3 contains 16 residues. Trimming left V 0 bases short and J 7 bases short, with 17 bases between. The CDR3 sequence: CASSVVGSVAKNEQFF. CDR3 sequence (DNA): TGTGCCAGCAGCGTAGTTGGAAGCGTGGCTAAAAATGAGCAGTTCTTC. Full variable domain (outside the CDR3, taken from reference TRBV9 and TRBJ2-1): DSGVTQTPKHLITATGQRVTLRCSPRSGDLSVYWYQQSLDQGLQFLIQYYNGEERAKGNILERFSAQQFPDLHSELNLSSLELGDSALYFCASSVVGSVAKNEQFFGPGTRLTVL.